The clone carrying this T cell receptor beta chain has a handful of counts. Its antigen is as yet unknown. Time point given: persistent/refractory GD, antithyroid drugs over 5 years with positive TRAb. TCR sequences were obtained from RNA taken from PBMCs. This CDR3 spans 17 amino acids. Looked up from germline, CDR1 is LNHDA and CDR2 is SQIVND (reference sequence). Trimming at V came to 0 bases and at J to 4 bases, leaving 11 bases not matched to a gene. The data are from a study of regulatory T cells in long-lasting Graves disease. Regarding the study as a whole: Between persistent patients, roughly 2,600 public clonotypes were shared, exceeding the roughly 920 shared between new patients. Persistent Graves' patients showed less TCR diversity than newly diagnosed ones. When disease was persistent, TRBV28, TRBJ1-2 and TRBJ2-5 were the favored segments.

Through Arm-PCR of CDR3 regions and iRepertoire HTBI primers, TCR beta libraries were built. Original data processing: Gene usage covered 62 TRBV and 14 to 15 TRBJ segments. One entry per CDR3 protein, called by TCRdb with MiXCR from the multiplex PCR reads. The V and J calls and clone size are TCRdb's, not the authors'. The sample contains more than 650,000 distinct CDR3 sequences, 30% of which appear only once. The TCR comes from a female donor with Graves disease. The sequences come from peripheral blood mononuclear cells (PBMCs), collected when the disease was refractory, from a patient treated with antithyroid drugs. The chain recombines TRBV19 with TRBJ1-1; 7 positions agree with TRBD1. For the CDR3, the DNA is TGTGCCAGTAGTATAGATCGCGGGACAGACTCGGGCACTGAAGCTTTCTTT. It codes for CASSIDRGTDSGTEAFF.